This TCR beta chain was obtained from a study of T cell responses to AZD1222 COVID-19 vaccine. Analyses pooled second doses at about 4 or about 12 weeks. CDR1 is MNHEY and CDR2 is SMNVEV in the germline V gene (reference sequence). V lost 6 bases, J lost 2 bases, and 4 bases stayed unmatched. CDR3 size: 15 residues. General study results and limits: The reported proportion of spike-specific TCRs targeting unmutated variant regions was nearly half. With dominance at 160-218 and 743-854, vaccine-associated CD4 TCRs spanned spike.

Sequencing used immunoSEQ multiplex PCR; TCRdb keeps in-frame clones, though not all of them. Among about 86,000 clones, approximately 89% were seen once, and the ten largest hold roughly 5%. This clone was counted once. The antigen remains unidentified. The origin of this receptor is an adult who received the AZD1222 COVID-19 vaccine. Sample: peripheral blood, taken 28 days after the second AZD1222 dose. The rearrangement joins TRBV27 to TRBJ1-6, with 7 bases identical to TRBD1. The DNA of the CDR3 is TGTGCCAGCAGAGCTCAGGGGGCCTATAATTCACCCCTCCACTTT. Translating it yields CASRAQGAYNSPLHF.